Following are 20 T cell receptor beta chains from one sample sequenced in a study of cytomegalovirus exposure and HLA in healthy donors. Primers for the PCR totalled 60 Vbeta and 13 Jbeta. Method: immunoSEQ multiplex PCR; TCRdb's copy keeps in-frame clones and lacks some. The repertoire holds under 150,000 clones, with about 80% as singletons. Sequenced sample: PBMCs. These receptors all stem from a woman between 40 and 55 years old in good health and CMV-seropositive.

The rearrangement uses TRBV5-1 and TRBJ1-2; the D gene is possibly TRBD1 (5 bases). CDR3 size: 16 residues. Germline CDR1 SGHRS, CDR2 YFSETQ. V was cut by 6 bases and J by 2 bases, with 20 bases left in between. The CDR3 spells CASNSASGTRNYGYTF. DNA of the CDR3: TGCGCCAGCAACTCGGCATCCGGGACTCGGAACTATGGCTACACCTTC.

The rearrangement links TRBV19 to TRBJ1-1; D unclear. In germline, CDR1 is LNHDA, CDR2 SQIVND (reference sequence). CDR3 size: 14 residues. V was cut by 1 base and J by 0 bases, with 6 bases left in between. As DNA, the CDR3 is TGTGCCAGTAGTATAGGCGGATTGAACACTGAAGCTTTCTTT. This encodes CASSIGGLNTEAFF. Complete variable domain (other parts from reference TRBV19 and TRBJ1-1): DGGITQSPKYLFRKEGQNVTLSCEQNLNHDAMYWYRQDPGQGLRLIYYSQIVNDFQKGDIAEGYSVSREKKESFPLTVTSAQKNPTAFYLCASSIGGLNTEAFFGQGTRLTVV.

V usage is TRBV9 and J usage is TRBJ2-1; 8 bases match TRBD1. CDR1 is SGDLS, CDR2 YYNGEE, per germline. The CDR3 is made up of 17 amino acids. Trimming removed 3 bases from V and 2 bases from J; junction bases left unmatched: 10. Here the CDR3 DNA reads TGTGCCAGCAGCGCGCGACAGGGGCGAACCCCCTACAATGAGCAGTTCTTC. It specifies CASSARQGRTPYNEQFF.

The V gene is TRBV4-2, the J gene TRBJ2-3, with 11 bases lining up with TRBD2. Germline trimming cut 3 bases from V and 2 bases from J; bases unmatched to any gene: 7. This CDR3 contains 17 residues. Germline loops: CDR1 LGHNA, CDR2 YNFKEQ. CDR3 in DNA: TGTGCCAGCAGCCAGGTTACTAGCGGGAGATTCACAGATACGCAGTATTTT. Translating it yields CASSQVTSGRFTDTQYF.

This clone showed up just once. The V call is TRBV5-1, the J call TRBJ1-3; D call uncertain. The CDR3 consists of 15 residues. CDR1 SGHRS and CDR2 YFSETQ come from the germline V gene. Deletions cut 0 bases from V and 0 bases from J, with 7 bases between. In DNA, the CDR3 is TGCGCCAGCAGCTTGGAGGCAGGCTCTGGAAACACCATATATTTT. This encodes CASSLEAGSGNTIYF. Filled out from reference TRBV5-1 and TRBJ1-3, the complete variable domain reads KAGVTQTPRYLIKTRGQQVTLSCSPISGHRSVSWYQQTPGQGLQFLFEYFSETQRNKGNFPGRFSGRQFSNSRSEMNVSTLELGDSALYLCASSLEAGSGNTIYFGEGSWLTVV.

The J gene is TRBJ2-7, the V gene TRBV27; TRBD1 aligns across 9 bases. The trim removed 5 bases at V and 1 base at J, leaving 9 bases unmatched. Per germline, CDR1 MNHEY and CDR2 SMNVEV (reference sequence). The CDR3 consists of 16 residues. In DNA form, the CDR3 reads TGTGCCAGCAGTCGCTACACAGGGGGCAAATCCTACGAGCAGTACTTC. Translation gives CASSRYTGGKSYEQYF.

The genes are TRBV28 and TRBJ2-5; 8 bases align to TRBD2. This CDR3 comprises 12 residues. V was pared by 6 bases and J by 5 bases, with 2 bases of the junction left unmatched. Germline V gives CDR1 MDHEN, CDR2 SYDVKM. CDR3 DNA: TGTGCCAGCAGACCGGGAGGGGAGACCCAGTACTTC. Its protein product is CASRPGGETQYF.

The chain combines TRBV5-1 with TRBJ2-7; 9 bases align to TRBD1. CDR1 and CDR2 (germline): SGHRS, YFSETQ. The CDR3 extends over 14 amino acids. V was clipped by 0 bases and J by 3 bases; unmatched bases: 1. CDR3 sequence: CASSLEGQGYEQYF. As DNA, the CDR3 is TGCGCCAGCAGCTTGGAGGGACAGGGCTACGAGCAGTACTTC.

The chain recombines TRBV5-5 with TRBJ2-1; 8 nucleotides line up with TRBD1. Unmatched junction bases numbered 6, after V lost 9 bases and J lost 4 bases. The germline V gene has CDR1 SGHKS and CDR2 YYEKEE (reference sequence). The CDR3 has 13 amino acids. This chain's CDR3 is CATGTGGYNEQFF. The CDR3 DNA sequence: TGTGCCACCGGGACAGGCGGTTACAATGAGCAGTTCTTC.

The chain uses TRBV6-5 and TRBJ2-7, with a tentative D call TRBD2 (5 bases). V was pared by 6 bases and J by 5 bases, with 14 bases between. The CDR3 spans 13 residues. Per germline, CDR1 MNHEY and CDR2 SVGAGI. The CDR3 sequence: CASSLLGLHEQYF. The CDR3 nucleotides are TGTGCCAGCAGCTTACTAGGGCTGCACGAGCAGTACTTC.

J is TRBJ1-1 and V is TRBV5-1; a weak D match, TRBD1 (5 bases). V was shortened by 4 bases and J by 1 base, with 11 bases between the two germline ends. This CDR3 has 14 residues. Germline lookup yields CDR1 SGHRS and CDR2 YFSETQ. The CDR3 region has the DNA TGCGCCAGCAGCCTTGGGGCCTCGAACACTGAAGCTTTCTTT. Translated: CASSLGASNTEAFF.

The chain couples TRBV7-9 to TRBJ2-1; tentatively, D is TRBD1 (6 bases). The germline V gene encodes CDR1 SEHNR and CDR2 FQNEAQ (reference sequence). This CDR3 is 15 amino acids long. V was shortened by 3 bases and J by 0 bases, with 9 bases between the two germline ends. CDR3 in DNA: TGTGCCAGCAGCTTGCAGGGGAGCTCCTACAATGAGCAGTTCTTC. Its translation is CASSLQGSSYNEQFF.

This chain links TRBV4-1 with TRBJ2-2; D unresolved. Trimming left V 3 bases short and J 7 bases short, with 6 bases between. The CDR3 covers 12 residues. Germline V gene sequence: CDR1 MGHRA, CDR2 YSYEKL. The CDR3 coding sequence is TGCGCCAGCAGCCATCCAGGCGGGGAGCTGTTTTTT. Translating gives CASSHPGGELFF.

The chain recombines TRBV4-1 with TRBJ2-1; the D gene is possibly TRBD2 (6 bases). The V gene lost 2 bases and the J gene lost 6 bases, with 17 bases spanning the gap. Germline V gene data show CDR1 as MGHRA and CDR2 as YSYEKL. CDR3 size: 16 residues. The CDR3 nucleotides are TGCGCCAGCAGCCAAATAGGGAGGTCAGGTGGCAATGAGCAGTTCTTC. Its translation is CASSQIGRSGGNEQFF.

V and J are TRBV5-1 and TRBJ2-1; TRBD2 is a possible D gene (6 bases). The CDR3 runs to 15 residues. Germline V gene lookup returns CDR1 SGHRS and CDR2 YFSETQ. Trimming took off 4 bases at V and 1 base at J, with 12 bases between the two ends. The CDR3 bases are TGCGCCAGCAGCCCCGTAGCGGTTTCCTACAATGAGCAGTTCTTC. Its protein is CASSPVAVSYNEQFF. Combining the CDR3 with reference TRBV5-1 and TRBJ2-1 gives the whole variable domain KAGVTQTPRYLIKTRGQQVTLSCSPISGHRSVSWYQQTPGQGLQFLFEYFSETQRNKGNFPGRFSGRQFSNSRSEMNVSTLELGDSALYLCASSPVAVSYNEQFFGPGTRLTVL.

This chain links TRBV6-1 with TRBJ2-6; D gene uncertain. The CDR3 sequence is 15 residues long. V shed 6 bases and J shed 0 bases, with 9 bases lying between them. Germline V gives CDR1 MNHNS, CDR2 SASEGT. CDR3 sequence reads: CASSASYSGANVLTF. CDR3 DNA: TGTGCCAGCAGCGCCTCCTACTCTGGGGCCAACGTCCTGACTTTC.

In its sample, this clone was seen a few times. V and J are TRBV18 and TRBJ1-5; D possibly corresponds to TRBD1 (5 bases). Trimming removed 6 bases at V and 5 bases at J, with 14 bases between. This CDR3 comprises 14 residues. CDR1 is KGHSH and CDR2 is LQKENI in the germline V gene. In nucleotides, the CDR3 is TGTGCCAGCTCCCCGACAGAAGGAGATCAGCCCCAGCATTTT. Translating it yields CASSPTEGDQPQHF.

The chain uses TRBV4-1 and TRBJ1-2, with a tentative D call TRBD1 (5 bases). This CDR3 spans 11 amino acids. The germline V gene encodes CDR1 MGHRA and CDR2 YSYEKL. The V gene lost 2 bases and the J gene lost 8 bases, with 6 bases spanning the gap. The CDR3 sequence is CASSQRGGYTF. The DNA of the CDR3 is TGCGCCAGCAGCCAAAGGGGCGGCTACACCTTC.

This clone was seen at least ten times. This chain connects TRBV5-3 to TRBJ2-1; 12 nucleotides align to TRBD2. TRBV5-3 is assigned to the ORF class and has an uncertain function. The CDR3 extends over 17 amino acids. V shed 1 base, J shed 3 bases, and the junction held 5 bases outside the gene matches. This CDR3 is CARSLSATSGSYNEQFF. The CDR3, as DNA: TGTGCCAGAAGCTTGTCGGCGACTAGCGGGAGCTACAATGAGCAGTTCTTC.

The chain links TRBV15 to TRBJ2-7; no reliable D call. V lost 5 bases and J 6 bases, leaving 17 bases between the germline ends. The CDR3 contains 14 residues. Germline V gene data show CDR1 as LNHNV and CDR2 as YYDKDF (reference sequence). This chain's CDR3 is CATSLTGSSGEQYF. The CDR3 DNA reads TGTGCCACCAGCCTCACTGGCAGCTCGGGCGAGCAGTACTTC.